This T cell receptor beta chain is from a study of blood T cell repertoires in COVID-19 (TCRdb year 2020). Broadly, across the study: Samples from collaborators originated in the United States, Italy and Spain and spanned both the acute and convalescent phases of COVID-19. The material from the prospective study consisted of cDNA or gDNA derived from T cells, B-cell-depleted T cells, or PBMCs. Subjects who had been exposed to COVID-19, were actively infected with it, or had recovered from it provided the deeply sampled blood TCRbeta repertoires that made up the dataset. The repertoires were released in a freely available public database intended as a resource for research on the immune response to SARS-CoV-2. The samples were drawn from two sources: the first 160 participants of the ongoing ImmuneRACE study, and over 950 subjects contributed by 6 global collaborators. A de-identified subject ID, COVID-19 status, age in years and sex were almost always included in the sample metadata. Where available, HLA class I and class II types were obtained from metadata supplied by the sample provider rather than from assay-based typing. Overall study outcomes, separate from this receptor: The amount of clinical and demographic metadata varied by source and participant and was provided uncurated.

The CDR3 spans 15 residues, from the cysteine through the phenylalanine. This entry keeps only the CDR3 DNA: 45 bases, framed from base 1. The CDR1 and CDR2 encoded by the germline V gene (reference sequence) are SSHAT and FNYEAQ. Comment on this clone: It has no known antigen specificity. At one of its ends the junction is not consistent with the germline gene, which may arise from a read error.

Participants in the prospective study were enrolled through a virtual design, were aged roughly 18 to 95 years, and lived in 24 United States geographic areas. In the prospective study, cohorts were assigned on the basis of participant-reported clinical history obtained from a screening survey and a study questionnaire. In the prospective study, mobile phlebotomists collected whole blood, serum and a nasopharyngeal or oropharyngeal swab from each participant. Over an approximately 2-month period, participants in the prospective study had the option of providing additional blood draws and questionnaires. Before DNA extraction, prospective study blood samples were shipped either frozen or at room temperature. The immunoSEQ Assay, a bias-controlled multiplex PCR, was used to amplify TCRbeta CDR3 regions from genomic DNA. Under the source paper's analysis protocol: The number of nucleated cells in each sample was estimated by amplification of reference gene primers within the assay. To quantify the absolute abundance of each unique TCRbeta CDR3 rearrangement, sequence reads were collapsed and filtered. For each sample, productive Simpson clonality was calculated as the square root of Simpson's diversity index over productive rearrangements. TCRdb's version of the immuneACCESS table is confined to in-frame rearrangements and falls short of the full clone set. An unresolved V gene accounts for under half of the shortfall where checked; the remainder is of unknown origin. V, J and clone size are taken as reported in that table, and D and trimming were inferred from the DNA itself. The sample yields about 310,000 clones; about 90% were counted once. Around 4.4% of the sample is taken by the ten largest.

The chain joins TRBV7-7 to TRBJ2-1; TRBD2 agrees with 10 junctional bases. The sequence came from a woman in her late teens or twenties with acute COVID-19. Specimen: PBMCs or T cells enriched from blood (not recorded which). CDR3 region: CASSFGTSVVNEQFF. The DNA sequence follows: TGTGCTAGCAGCTTTGGGACTAGCGTAGTCAATGAGCAGTTCTTC.